The clone carrying this T cell receptor beta chain has more than one count but fewer than ten. Its specificity is unknown. The germline V and J ends were trimmed by 5 bases and 4 bases, with 17 bases remaining between them. The germline gives CDR1 SEHNR, CDR2 FQNEAQ (reference sequence). CDR3 length: 16 residues. This specimen comes from a study of neoadjuvant anti-PD-1 for oral cavity cancer. As for the study in general: Patients without progression received a fourth nivolumab dose around day 43, then surgical resection on days 50-56. General observations from the study: PBMC Gini-index clonality exceeded responders' in non-responders post-nivolumab.

Produced via immunoSEQ multiplex PCR; TCRdb's table is partial and in-frame only. The sample yields 14,000 or so clones, about 81% seen once. Sample time point: after neoadjuvant nivolumab, at surgical resection. The TCR sequence derives from a person between 40 and 85 years old with oral cavity squamous cell carcinoma. Sequencing was performed on PBMCs, taken after nivolumab (anti-PD-1) treatment. The V call is TRBV7-9, the J call TRBJ2-2; D may be TRBD2 (6 bases). CDR3 in amino acids: CASSHTSGRGTGELFF. CDR3 in DNA: TGTGCCAGCAGCCACACATCCGGGAGAGGCACCGGGGAGCTGTTTTTT. Looking up the rest from reference TRBV7-9 and TRBJ2-2 gives the full variable domain: DTGVSQNPRHKITKRGQNVTFRCDPISEHNRLYWYRQTLGQGPEFLTYFQNEAQLEKSRLLSDRFSAERPKGSFSTLEIQRTEQGDSAMYLCASSHTSGRGTGELFFGEGSRLTVL.